One sample yielded the 2 T cell receptor beta chains listed below, sequenced in a study of HIV-infected children after antiretroviral therapy interruption. Treatment noted: PENTA 11 planned treatment interruption arm or continuous ART arm. Unique molecular identifiers were included in an RNA-based 3' RACE TCR library. TCRdb re-called the 3' RACE reads through MiXCR, storing one row per CDR3 protein. The sample shows around 50,000 distinct CDR3 sequences, around 4% of them seen only once. Specimen: CD45RA+ CD4+ T cells from PBMCs, pooled from several time points, collected from a donor given antiretroviral therapy, either interrupted or continuous. The sample's subset: naive CD4+ CD45RA+ CD45RO- T cells. The source is a pool of human donors with HIV.

Ten or more counts support this clonotype. The chain joins TRBV19 to TRBJ2-7; D remains unclear. From germline, CDR1 is LNHDA and CDR2 SQIVND (reference sequence). The ends were cut back, 4 bases at V and 0 bases at J, with 13 bases in the middle. The length of the CDR3 is 15 residues. CDR3 nucleotide sequence: TGTGCCAGTAGTACTCATTCCGGGCCCTCCTACGAGCAGTACTTC. Translated, it gives CASSTHSGPSYEQYF.

There are many counts of this clonotype. This chain joins TRBV18 and TRBJ2-1; possible D gene TRBD1, 6 bases. Trimming left V 4 bases short and J 8 bases short, with 18 bases between. Germline V lookup: CDR1 KGHSH, CDR2 LQKENI. There are 15 residues in the CDR3. The CDR3 DNA follows: TGTGCCAGCTCACTTTATGGACAGACGGAGGATGAGCAGTTCTTC. Encoded protein: CASSLYGQTEDEQFF. The entire variable domain, with the rest obtained from reference TRBV18 and TRBJ2-1, is as follows: NAGVMQNPRHLVRRRGQEARLRCSPMKGHSHVYWYRQLPEEGLKFMVYLQKENIIDESGMPKERFSAEFPKEGPSILRIQQVVRGDSAAYFCASSLYGQTEDEQFFGPGTRLTVL.